This T cell receptor beta chain was documented in a study of shared clonotypes between healthy human individuals. Study-level points and caveats: Approximately 5.1% was the fraction of naive CD4 clonotypes found shared across a few donors. Non-shared clonotypes showed lower generation probabilities than clonotypes common to all four donors. In general, naive subsets displayed greater estimated richness than memory subsets did. It was only blood that was sampled, and tissue repertoires likely differ.

Germline-derived CDR1 and CDR2 are SGHTA and FQGNSA. The CDR3 totals 15 residues. V dropped 2 bases and J dropped 8; count of bases not matched to a gene: 9. As for this clone: The antigen is unknown.

CD45RO-negative cells were positively selected for CCR7, leaving out terminally differentiated effector memory CD45RA+ cells. The protocol was immunoSEQ multiplex PCR, while the TCRdb copy is restricted to in-frame clones and leaves out a portion. The sample contains millions of clones, about 95% of which appear only once. The rearrangement joins TRBV7-2 to TRBJ1-3; 7 bases match TRBD1. Sequencing was performed on naive CD8+ T cells sorted from blood. The TCR was taken from a young man in good health. The CDR3 DNA reads TGTGCCAGCAGCTTATTGACAGGGAGTGGGGACACCATATATTTT. Amino acids: CASSLLTGSGDTIYF. The variable domain in full, with the rest retrieved from reference TRBV7-2 and TRBJ1-3, is GAGVSQSPSNKVTEKGKDVELRCDPISGHTALYWYRQSLGQGLEFLIYFQGNSAPDKSGLPSDRFSAERTGGSVSTLTIQRTQQEDSAVYLCASSLLTGSGDTIYFGEGSWLTVV.